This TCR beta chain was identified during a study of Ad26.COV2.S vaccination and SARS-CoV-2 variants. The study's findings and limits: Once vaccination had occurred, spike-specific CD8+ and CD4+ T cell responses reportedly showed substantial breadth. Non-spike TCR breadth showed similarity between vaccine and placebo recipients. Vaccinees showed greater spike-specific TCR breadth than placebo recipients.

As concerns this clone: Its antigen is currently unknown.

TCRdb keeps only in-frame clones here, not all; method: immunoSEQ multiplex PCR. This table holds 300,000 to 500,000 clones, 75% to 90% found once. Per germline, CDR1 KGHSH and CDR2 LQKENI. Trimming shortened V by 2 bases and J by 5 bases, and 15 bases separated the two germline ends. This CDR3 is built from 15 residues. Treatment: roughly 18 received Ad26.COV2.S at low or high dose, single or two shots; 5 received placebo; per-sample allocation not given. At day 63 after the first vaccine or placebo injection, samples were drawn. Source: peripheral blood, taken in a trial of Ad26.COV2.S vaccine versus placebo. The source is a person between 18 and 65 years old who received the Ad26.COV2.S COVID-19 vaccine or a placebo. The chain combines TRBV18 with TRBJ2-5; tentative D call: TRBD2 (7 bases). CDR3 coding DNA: TGTGCCAGCTCACCAGGATCGGGGGGCGAGGAGACCCAGTACTTC. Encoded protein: CASSPGSGGEETQYF.